This entry features one T cell receptor beta chain sequence. Authors' analysis steps: Reference gene primer amplification in the assay estimated nucleated cell counts. Libraries were prepared by immunoSEQ multiplex PCR; TCRdb keeps only in-frame clonotypes and omits some of them. That table gives V, J and clone size, and the DNA gave D and trimming. The data contain 180,000 or so clones, 65% to 85% of them singletons. The source of the sample is a study of blood T cell repertoires in COVID-19. Study-wide context: Acute-phase and convalescent COVID-19 samples originated in the United States, Italy and Spain. T cells, B-cell-depleted T cells, or PBMCs provided the cDNA or gDNA that served as material.

The CDR3 has 15 residues. Germline V gene lookup returns CDR1 MDHEN and CDR2 SYDVKM. Trimming cost V 4 bases and J 3 bases; bases outside gene matches: 5. Participants had their cohort set by participant-reported clinical history. This clonotype was sampled from a woman in her fifties or sixties in a cohort exposed to, infected with or recovered from COVID-19 (not recorded which). The genes are TRBV28 and TRBJ1-5; 8 bases match TRBD1. Sequenced material: PBMCs or T cells enriched from blood (not recorded which). CDR3 sequence (DNA): TGTGCCAGCAGTTATGCAGGGGGCATCAATCAGCCCCAGCATTTT. This translates into CASSYAGGINQPQHF.